The T cell receptor beta chain described here comes from a study of T cell changes during pregnancy in multiple sclerosis. Per the germline V gene, CDR1 is SNHLY and CDR2 is FYNNEI. The V segment lost 6 bases and the J segment 7 bases; nucleotides outside the gene matches: 9. The CDR3 spans 15 residues. TCRdb's table, derived via immunoSEQ multiplex PCR, lists solely in-frame clones and lacks some. This sample carries about 79,000 clones, 75% to 95% of them seen once, and the ten largest clones take under 0.6%. The sample holds one count of this clone. The rearrangement links TRBV2 to TRBJ1-4; 9 bases align to TRBD1. Specimen: CD4+ T cells from peripheral blood mononuclear cells, collected in the second trimester of pregnancy. The source of this sequence is a female donor with multiple sclerosis, enrolled in a pregnancy study. CDR3 sequence (DNA): TGTGCCAGCAGGCCTAACAGGGGGCGAGGTGAAAAACTGTTTTTT. Translated, it gives CASRPNRGRGEKLFF.